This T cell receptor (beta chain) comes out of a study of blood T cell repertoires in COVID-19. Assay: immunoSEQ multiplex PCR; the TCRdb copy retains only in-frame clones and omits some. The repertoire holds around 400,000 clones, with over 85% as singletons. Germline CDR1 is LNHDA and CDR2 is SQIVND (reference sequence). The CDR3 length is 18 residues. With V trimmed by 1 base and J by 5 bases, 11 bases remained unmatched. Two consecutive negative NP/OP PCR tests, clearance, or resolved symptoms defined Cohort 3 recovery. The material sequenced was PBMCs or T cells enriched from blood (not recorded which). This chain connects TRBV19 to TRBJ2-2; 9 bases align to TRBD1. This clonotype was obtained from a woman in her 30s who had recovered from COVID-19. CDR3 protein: CASSIVFTGQGRTGELFF. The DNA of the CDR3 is TGTGCCAGTAGTATAGTCTTTACAGGACAGGGGCGTACCGGGGAGCTGTTTTTT.